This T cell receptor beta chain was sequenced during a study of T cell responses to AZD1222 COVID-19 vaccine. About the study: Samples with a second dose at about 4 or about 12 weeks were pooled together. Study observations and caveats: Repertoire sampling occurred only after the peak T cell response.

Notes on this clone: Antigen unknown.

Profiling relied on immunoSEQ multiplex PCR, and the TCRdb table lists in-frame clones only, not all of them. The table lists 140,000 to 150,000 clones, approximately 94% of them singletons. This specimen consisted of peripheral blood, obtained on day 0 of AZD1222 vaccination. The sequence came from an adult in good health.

CDR3 amino acids: CASSTYPNTEAFF. The CDR3 nucleotides read TGTGCCAGCAGCACCTACCCGAACACTGAAGCTTTCTTT. This chain connects TRBV12-3 or TRBV12-4 to TRBJ1-1; the D is unclear. V lost 6 bases and J 1 base, leaving 9 bases between the germline ends. The length of the CDR3 is 13 residues.